The clone carrying this TCR beta chain was detected a few times. The antigen is not known. Graves' hyperthyroidism was deemed stable given no ophthalmopathy progression within 18 months. The data were taken from a study of T cells in Graves' hyperthyroidism and ophthalmopathy. Study-wide results and caveats: Appearing also in blood were most of the thyroid clonotypes expanded above 0.001. Model output signaled ophthalmopathy a median approximately six months ahead of onset.

What was amplified from RNA transcripts were TCR beta CDR3 regions. HTBI primers were the set used in a first-round RT-PCR of the TCR CDR3. TCRdb re-called the multiplex PCR reads through MiXCR, storing one row per CDR3 protein. This sample has approximately 400,000 distinct CDR3 sequences; about 15% occur once, and the top ten carry more than 9.5%. Trimming stripped 1 base from V and 8 bases from J, with 24 bases between. CDR1 is MGHRA, CDR2 YSYEKL, per germline. The CDR3 is 19 amino acids. The V gene is TRBV4-1, the J gene TRBJ1-6, with D possibly TRBD1 on 5 matching bases. Sequences were obtained from blood. The TCR was taken from a woman between 55 and 75 years old with Graves' hyperthyroidism. This chain's CDR3 is CASSQVLPLGAGRYSPLHF. CDR3 sequence (DNA): TGCGCCAGCAGCCAAGTTCTTCCCCTTGGGGCGGGCCGATATTCACCCCTCCACTTT.